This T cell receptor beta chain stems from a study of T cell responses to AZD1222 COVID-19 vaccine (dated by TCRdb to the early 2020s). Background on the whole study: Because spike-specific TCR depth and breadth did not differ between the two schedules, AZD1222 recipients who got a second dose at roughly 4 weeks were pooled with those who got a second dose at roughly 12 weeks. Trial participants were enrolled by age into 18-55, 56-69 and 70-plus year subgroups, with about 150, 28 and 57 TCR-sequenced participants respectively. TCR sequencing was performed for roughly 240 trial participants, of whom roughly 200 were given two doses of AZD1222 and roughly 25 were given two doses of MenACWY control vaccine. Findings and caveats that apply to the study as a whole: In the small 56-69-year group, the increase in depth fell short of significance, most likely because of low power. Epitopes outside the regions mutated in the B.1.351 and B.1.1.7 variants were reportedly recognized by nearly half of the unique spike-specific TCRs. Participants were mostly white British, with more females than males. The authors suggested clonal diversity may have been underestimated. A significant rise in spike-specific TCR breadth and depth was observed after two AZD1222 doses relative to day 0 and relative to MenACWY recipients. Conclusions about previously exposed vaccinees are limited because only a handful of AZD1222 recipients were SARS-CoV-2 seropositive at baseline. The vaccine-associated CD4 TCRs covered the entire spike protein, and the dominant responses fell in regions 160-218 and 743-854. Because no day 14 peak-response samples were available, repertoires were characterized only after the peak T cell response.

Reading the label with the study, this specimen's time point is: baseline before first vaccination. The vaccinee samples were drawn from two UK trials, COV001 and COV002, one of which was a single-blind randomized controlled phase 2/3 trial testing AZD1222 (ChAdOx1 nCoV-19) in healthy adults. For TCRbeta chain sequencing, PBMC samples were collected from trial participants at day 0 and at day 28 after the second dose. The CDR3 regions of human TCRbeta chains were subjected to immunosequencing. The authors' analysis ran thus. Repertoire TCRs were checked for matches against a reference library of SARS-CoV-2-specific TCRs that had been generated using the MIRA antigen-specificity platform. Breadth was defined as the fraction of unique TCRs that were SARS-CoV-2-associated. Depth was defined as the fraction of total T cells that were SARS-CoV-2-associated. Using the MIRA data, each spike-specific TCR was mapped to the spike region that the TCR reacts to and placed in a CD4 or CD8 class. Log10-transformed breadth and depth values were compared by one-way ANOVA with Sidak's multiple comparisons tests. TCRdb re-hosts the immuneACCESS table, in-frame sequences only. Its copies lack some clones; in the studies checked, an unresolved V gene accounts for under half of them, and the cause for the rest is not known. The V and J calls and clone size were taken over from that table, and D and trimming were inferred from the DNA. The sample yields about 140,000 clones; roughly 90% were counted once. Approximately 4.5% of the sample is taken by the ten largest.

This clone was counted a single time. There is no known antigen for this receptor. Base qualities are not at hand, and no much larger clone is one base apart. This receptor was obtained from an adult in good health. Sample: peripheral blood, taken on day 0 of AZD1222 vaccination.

The sequenced DNA is TGTGCCAGCAGCACCGGACTAGCGGGGGGAGCAGATACGCAGTATTTT. Translation gives CASSTGLAGGADTQYF. Here the chain combines TRBV4-2 and TRBJ2-3; TRBD2 aligns with 14 central bases. CDR1 and CDR2, looked up from the germline V gene, are LGHNA and YNFKEQ. Including cysteine and phenylalanine, the CDR3 has 16 amino acids. Left in the record is the CDR3 DNA by itself, 48 bases read in frame from the first base. Trimmed from V: 5 bases; trimmed from J: 4 bases; junction bases lacking a gene match: 5.